Given below is one T cell receptor (beta chain) in context. What it recognizes is unknown. The CDR3 sequence is 14 residues long. This sample was taken from a study of T cells expressing NK-cell markers. Study details: In sorted CD3+CD56+NKG2C+, CD3+CD56+NKG2C- and CD3+CD56-NKG2C+ T cells, TCR beta repertoires were obtained. Study results and limitations: The CD3+CD56-NKG2C+ fraction of a handful of donors was likewise dominated by these clonotypes. In 5 to 7 donors, dominant NKG2C+ clonotypes were roughly 1.0-7.0% of CD8+ T cells.

One entry per CDR3 protein, without DNA, is what TCRdb gives after re-calling the 5' RACE reads. This listing includes about 550,000 distinct CDR3 sequences. The gene calls are TRBV12-3 or TRBV12-4 and TRBJ2-7; TCRdb's assignment of TRBD1 cannot be checked, as there is no DNA. The source is a man between 18 and 29 years old in good health. Sequencing was performed on blood T cells: a sorted CD56 or NKG2C T cell subset, CD4+ or CD8+ T cells, or bulk PBMC T cells (not recorded which). CDR3 in amino acids: CASSVRRGRREQYF.